These 20 T cell receptor beta chains originate from one sample sequenced in a study of T-cell reconstitution after alpha-beta-depleted transplantation in children. Preparation of the TCRbeta library involved a method that used unique molecular identifiers. MiXCR was run by TCRdb on the PCR reads, yielding one entry per CDR3 protein. The table shows 500,000 to 750,000 distinct CDR3 sequences, with 25% to 30% occurring only once. Sample: PBMCs, taken before TCRalphabeta/CD19-depleted stem cell transplant. These receptors originate from a boy under two years old with Wiskott-Aldrich syndrome, due to receive a stem cell transplant.

This clonotype came up a few times. The chain combines TRBV5-1 with TRBJ2-1; 10 positions agree with TRBD2. CDR3 length equals 18 residues. With 4 bases clipped from V and 4 bases from J, the junction kept 14 bases outside the gene matches. The germline V gene encodes CDR1 SGHRS and CDR2 YFSETQ. DNA for the CDR3: TGCGCCAGCAGCCTTGGGAGGGTTCGGACTAGCGGTTACAATGAGCAGTTCTTC. Translating it yields CASSLGRVRTSGYNEQFF.

The rearrangement links TRBV3-1 to TRBJ2-7; no clear D. From germline, CDR1 is LGHDT and CDR2 YNNKEL (reference sequence). V shed 0 bases and J shed 5 bases, with 5 bases lying between them. The CDR3 consists of 12 residues. CDR3 sequence reads: CASSQDWNEQYF. The CDR3 nucleotides are TGTGCCAGCAGCCAAGATTGGAACGAGCAGTACTTC.

The chain carries TRBV27 and TRBJ2-3; 8 positions agree with TRBD2. Trimming removed 5 bases from V and 1 base from J; junction bases left unmatched: 14. The CDR3 runs to 18 residues. Looked up from germline, CDR1 is MNHEY and CDR2 is SMNVEV (reference sequence). CDR3 amino acids: CASSPYRLLADGTDTQYF. The CDR3, as DNA: TGTGCCAGCAGTCCGTATCGGTTACTAGCGGACGGCACAGATACGCAGTATTTT.

The chain is built from TRBV12-3 or TRBV12-4 and TRBJ1-2, with 7 bases identical to TRBD1. V shed 5 bases and J 7 bases; nucleotides not matched to a gene: 10. The CDR3 has 14 residues. CDR3 coding DNA: TGTGCCAGCAGTCCACTTGACAGGGTCATTGGCTACACCTTC. Translated: CASSPLDRVIGYTF.

CDR3 sequence: CASSLAHTSHQQYF. The CDR3 DNA sequence: TGCGCCAGCAGCTTGGCGCATACTTCCCACCAGCAGTACTTC. The V call is TRBV5-1, the J call TRBJ2-7; D gene ambiguous. The germline V and J ends were trimmed by 0 bases and 8 bases, with 15 bases remaining between them. The CDR3 loop spans 14 amino acids. CDR1 and CDR2 (germline): SGHRS, YFSETQ.

Only a few counts were recorded for this clonotype. V and J are TRBV20-1 and TRBJ2-4; D uncertain. V gave up 6 bases and J gave up 8 bases, with 8 bases separating them. The CDR3 runs 10 residues. Germline CDR1 reads DFQATT; CDR2 reads SNEGSKA (reference sequence). CDR3 in DNA: TGCAGTGCCCCCTTGGACATTCAGTACTTC. It encodes CSAPLDIQYF.

Only a few counts were recorded for this clonotype. In nucleotides, the CDR3 is TGCAGTGCAGCCCTGTTAGCGGGGGCCAACGTCCTGACTTTC. It translates to CSAALLAGANVLTF. The chain recombines TRBV20-1 with TRBJ2-6, with D perhaps TRBD2 (5 bases). V shed 6 bases and J shed 4 bases, with 13 bases lying between them. This CDR3 has 14 residues. Germline V gene data show CDR1 as DFQATT and CDR2 as SNEGSKA (reference sequence).

This clonotype was seen only a few times. The chain couples TRBV24-1 to TRBJ2-1; 10 bases are a match to TRBD2. Germline values: CDR1 KGHDR, CDR2 SFDVKD. The CDR3 is 15 amino acids. V dropped 4 bases and J dropped 7; count of bases not matched to a gene: 6. The CDR3 spells CATSDRSGRANEQFF. The CDR3 nucleotides are TGTGCCACCAGTGACAGGAGCGGGAGGGCAAATGAGCAGTTCTTC.

The V gene is TRBV20-1, the J gene TRBJ2-1; 7 positions match TRBD2. Germline V lookup: CDR1 DFQATT, CDR2 SNEGSKA (reference sequence). V shed 4 bases and J 0 bases; nucleotides not matched to a gene: 3. This CDR3 is 14 amino acids long. The CDR3 sequence is CSANGRSSYNEQFF. CDR3 nucleotide sequence: TGCAGTGCTAACGGGAGGAGCTCCTACAATGAGCAGTTCTTC.

The gene calls are TRBV6-5 and TRBJ1-6; D not certain. The CDR3 spans 13 residues. Germline lookup yields CDR1 MNHEY and CDR2 SVGAGI. Trimming removed 2 bases from V and 8 bases from J, with 7 bases in between. The CDR3 spells CASSYRQDSPLHF. The CDR3 DNA sequence: TGTGCCAGCAGTTACCGCCAGGATTCACCCCTCCACTTT.

V is TRBV20-1 and J is TRBJ2-1; 11 nucleotides agree with TRBD1. The germline V gene encodes CDR1 DFQATT and CDR2 SNEGSKA (reference sequence). This CDR3 is built from 13 residues. With 7 bases clipped from V and 7 bases from J, the junction kept 6 bases outside the gene matches. The DNA for the CDR3 is TGCAGTGTTCGGACAGGGGGCAGGAATGAGCAGTTCTTC. Translating gives CSVRTGGRNEQFF.

The V gene is TRBV6-1, the J gene TRBJ2-1; 11 nucleotides align to TRBD2. Germline assignment: CDR1 MNHNS and CDR2 SASEGT. There are 15 residues in the CDR3. The V gene end was trimmed by 4 bases and the J gene end by 2 bases; junction bases not matched to a gene: 1. The CDR3 protein is CASSASGRPYNEQFF. DNA for the CDR3: TGTGCCAGCAGTGCTAGCGGGAGGCCCTACAATGAGCAGTTCTTC.

V gene TRBV7-2 combines with J gene TRBJ2-2, with a weak D call TRBD2 (6 bases). The CDR3 is 15 residues long. Germline V gene sequence: CDR1 SGHTA, CDR2 FQGNSA. Trimming pared 1 base from V and 5 bases from J, leaving 11 bases between. CDR3 nucleotides: TGTGCCAGCAGCTTAGAATTGCGGGGAACCGGGGAGCTGTTTTTT. This encodes CASSLELRGTGELFF.

This clonotype occurred a few times. The rearrangement uses TRBV6-1 and TRBJ2-7; 9 bases agree with TRBD2. The CDR3 totals 15 residues. The V and J ends lost 6 bases and 2 bases, in that order; junction bases with no gene match: 8. CDR1 MNHNS and CDR2 SASEGT come from the germline V gene. CDR3 in DNA: TGTGCCAGCAGGAACCTAGCGGGATCCGCCTACGAGCAGTACTTC. Its translation: CASRNLAGSAYEQYF.

This clonotype was detected a few times. This sequence joins TRBV18 and TRBJ1-1, with D possibly matching TRBD1 (5 bases). Germline V lookup: CDR1 KGHSH, CDR2 LQKENI. Trimming cost V 3 bases and J 0 bases, with 11 bases left between them. The CDR3 covers 15 residues. CDR3 nucleotide sequence: TGTGCCAGCTCACCGGGAGGACAAATGAACACTGAAGCTTTCTTT. It specifies CASSPGGQMNTEAFF.

This clonotype has a handful of counts. The chain links TRBV5-1 to TRBJ2-7, with D possibly being TRBD1 or TRBD2 (5 bases each). In germline, CDR1 is SGHRS, CDR2 YFSETQ. Trimming left V 0 bases short and J 0 bases short, with 13 bases between. CDR3 length: 16 amino acids. CDR3 sequence: CASSLGQRTSSYEQYF. In DNA, the CDR3 is TGCGCCAGCAGCTTGGGACAGCGGACGAGCTCCTACGAGCAGTACTTC.

The genes are TRBV7-2 and TRBJ2-5; 11 bases line up with TRBD2. The CDR3 runs 17 residues. CDR1 is SGHTA, CDR2 FQGNSA, per germline. V gave up 3 bases and J gave up 1 base; unmatched junction bases: 7. The CDR3 region has the DNA TGTGCCAGCAGCTTGGTTGGGACTAGCGGTTCCCAAGAGACCCAGTACTTC. Amino acids: CASSLVGTSGSQETQYF.

This clonotype was counted between two and nine times. This rearrangement joins TRBV2 to TRBJ2-1; tentative D call: TRBD2 (5 bases). From germline, CDR1 is SNHLY and CDR2 FYNNEI. V lost 0 bases and J lost 9, with 9 bases in between. The CDR3 spans 13 residues. The CDR3 coding sequence is TGTGCCAGCAGTGAAGCGCGTGCGGGTGAGCAGTTCTTC. The encoded protein is CASSEARAGEQFF.

The CDR3 DNA follows: TGTGCCAGCAGCTTCCCTCTATATGCAACTAATGAAAAACTGTTTTTT. Translated, it gives CASSFPLYATNEKLFF. V usage is TRBV5-5 and J usage is TRBJ1-4; D is uncertain. The CDR3 length is 16 residues. V was trimmed by 2 bases and J by 0 bases, leaving 11 bases between them. CDR1 is SGHKS, CDR2 YYEKEE, per germline (reference sequence).

The V gene is TRBV20-1, the J gene TRBJ2-2; TRBD1 agrees at 10 bases. The CDR3 consists of 15 residues. J gave up 7 bases and V 2 bases, and 7 bases lay outside the gene matches. Looked up from germline, CDR1 is DFQATT and CDR2 is SNEGSKA (reference sequence). In DNA, the CDR3 is TGCAGTGCTAGACCGGGACAGGGGTGGTTCGGGGAGCTGTTTTTT. The encoded protein is CSARPGQGWFGELFF.